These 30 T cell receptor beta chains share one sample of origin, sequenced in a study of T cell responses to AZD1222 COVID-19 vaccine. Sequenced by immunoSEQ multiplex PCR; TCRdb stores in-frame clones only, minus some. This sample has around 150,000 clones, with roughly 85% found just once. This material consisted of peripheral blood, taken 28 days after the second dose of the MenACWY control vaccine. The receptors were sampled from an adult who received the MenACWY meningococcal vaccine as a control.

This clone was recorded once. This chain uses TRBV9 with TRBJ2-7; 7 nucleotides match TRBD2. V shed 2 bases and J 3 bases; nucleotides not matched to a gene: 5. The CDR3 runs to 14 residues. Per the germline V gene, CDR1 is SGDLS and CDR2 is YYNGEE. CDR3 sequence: CASSVLAVSYEQYF. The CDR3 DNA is TGTGCCAGCAGCGTCCTAGCGGTTAGCTACGAGCAGTACTTC.

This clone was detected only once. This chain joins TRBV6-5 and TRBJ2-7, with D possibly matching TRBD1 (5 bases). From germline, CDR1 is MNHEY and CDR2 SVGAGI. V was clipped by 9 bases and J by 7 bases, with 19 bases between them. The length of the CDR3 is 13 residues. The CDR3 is CASMLDGAGEQYV. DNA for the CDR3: TGTGCCAGTATGCTGGACGGAGCAGGGGAGCAGTACGTC.

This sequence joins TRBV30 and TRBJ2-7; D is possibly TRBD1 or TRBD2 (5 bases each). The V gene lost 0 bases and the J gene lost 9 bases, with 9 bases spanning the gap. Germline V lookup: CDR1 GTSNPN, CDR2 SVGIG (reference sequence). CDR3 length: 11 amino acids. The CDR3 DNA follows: TGTGCCTGGAGTGTTAAGGGGAGGCAGTACGTC. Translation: CAWSVKGRQYV.

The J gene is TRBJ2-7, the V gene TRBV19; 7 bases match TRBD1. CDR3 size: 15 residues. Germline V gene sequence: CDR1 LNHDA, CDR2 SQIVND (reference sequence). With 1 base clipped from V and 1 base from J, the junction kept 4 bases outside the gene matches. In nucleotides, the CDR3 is TGTGCCAGTAGTATAGTAGGGGGCGGGTCCTACGAGCAGTACTTC. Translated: CASSIVGGGSYEQYF.

The CDR3 protein is CASSETGLGNTIYF. CDR3 bases: TGTGCCAGCAGTGAGACAGGGCTTGGAAACACCATATATTTT. The chain has TRBV6-4 and TRBJ1-3; 7 nucleotides match TRBD1. Germline CDR1 is MRHNA and CDR2 is SNTAGT. The ends lost 3 bases at V and 3 bases at J; junction bases unmatched: 2. The CDR3 is made up of 14 amino acids.

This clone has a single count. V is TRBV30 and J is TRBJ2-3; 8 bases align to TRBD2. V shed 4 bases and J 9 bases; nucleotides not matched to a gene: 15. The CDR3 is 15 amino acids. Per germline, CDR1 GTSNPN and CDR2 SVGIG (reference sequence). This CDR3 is CAWTLIAGSVSTQYF. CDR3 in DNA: TGTGCCTGGACCCTGATAGCGGGATCGGTCTCAACGCAGTATTTT. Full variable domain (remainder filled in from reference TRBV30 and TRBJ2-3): SQTIHQWPATLVQPVGSPLSLECTVEGTSNPNLYWYRQAAGRGLQLLFYSVGIGQISSEVPQNLSASRPQDRQFILSSKKLLLSDSGFYLCAWTLIAGSVSTQYFGPGTRLTVL.

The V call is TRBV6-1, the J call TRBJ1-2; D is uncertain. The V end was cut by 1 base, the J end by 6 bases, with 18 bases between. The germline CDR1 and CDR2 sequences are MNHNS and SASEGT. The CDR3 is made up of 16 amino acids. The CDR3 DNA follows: TGTGCCAGCAGTGAAGTATTAAGGACGGTAGTCAATGGCTACACCTTC. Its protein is CASSEVLRTVVNGYTF.

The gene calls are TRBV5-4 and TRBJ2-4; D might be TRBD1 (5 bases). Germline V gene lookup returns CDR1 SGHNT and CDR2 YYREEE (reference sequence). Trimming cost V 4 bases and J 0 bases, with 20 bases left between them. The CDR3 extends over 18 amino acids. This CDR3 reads CASSPTPRGRVAKNIQYF. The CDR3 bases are TGTGCCAGCAGCCCAACCCCCCGCGGCAGGGTAGCCAAAAACATTCAGTACTTC.

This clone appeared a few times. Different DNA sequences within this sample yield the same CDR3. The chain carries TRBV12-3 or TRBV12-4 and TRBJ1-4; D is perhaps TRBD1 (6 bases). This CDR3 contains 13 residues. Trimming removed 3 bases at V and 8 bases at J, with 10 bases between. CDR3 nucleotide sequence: TGTGCCAGCAGTTTGGCCGGGACAGAAAAACTGTTTTTT. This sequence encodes CASSLAGTEKLFF.

The DNA of the CDR3 is TGTGCCAGTAGTATCGTCCAGGGGGCCCAGCCCCAGCATTTT. This sequence encodes CASSIVQGAQPQHF. The chain combines TRBV19 with TRBJ1-5; 8 bases map to TRBD1. This CDR3 has 14 amino acids. The V and J ends lost 3 bases and 7 bases, in that order; junction bases with no gene match: 5. Germline CDR1 is LNHDA and CDR2 is SQIVND (reference sequence).

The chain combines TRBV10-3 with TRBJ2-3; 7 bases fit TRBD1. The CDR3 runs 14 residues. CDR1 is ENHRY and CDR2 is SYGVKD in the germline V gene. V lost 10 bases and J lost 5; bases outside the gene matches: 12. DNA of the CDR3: TGTGCCACCGTAGAGGGGGCCATGGTAGATACGCAGTATTTT. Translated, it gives CATVEGAMVDTQYF.

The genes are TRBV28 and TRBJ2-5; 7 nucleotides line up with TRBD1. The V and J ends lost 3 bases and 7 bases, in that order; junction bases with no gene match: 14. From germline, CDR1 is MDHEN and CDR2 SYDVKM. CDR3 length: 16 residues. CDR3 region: CASSFTRDSFGRTQYF. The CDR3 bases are TGTGCCAGCAGTTTTACCCGGGACAGCTTTGGGAGGACCCAGTACTTC.

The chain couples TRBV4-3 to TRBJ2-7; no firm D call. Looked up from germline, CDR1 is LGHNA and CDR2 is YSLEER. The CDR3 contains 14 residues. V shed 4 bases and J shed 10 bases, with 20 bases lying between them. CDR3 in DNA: TGCGCCAGCAGCCTTACCAACGCTGGTCCCACACAGTACTTC. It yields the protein CASSLTNAGPTQYF.

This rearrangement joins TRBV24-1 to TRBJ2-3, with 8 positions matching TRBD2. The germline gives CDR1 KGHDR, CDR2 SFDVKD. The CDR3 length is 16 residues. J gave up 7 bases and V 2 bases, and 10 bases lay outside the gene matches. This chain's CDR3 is CATSDSFGGGSHTQYF. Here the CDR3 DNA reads TGTGCCACCAGTGATTCCTTTGGCGGGGGGAGCCATACGCAGTATTTT.

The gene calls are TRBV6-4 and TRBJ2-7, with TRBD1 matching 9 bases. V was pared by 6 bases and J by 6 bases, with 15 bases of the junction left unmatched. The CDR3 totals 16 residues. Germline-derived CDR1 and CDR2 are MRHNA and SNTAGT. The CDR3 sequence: CASRHPGGTGFCEQYV. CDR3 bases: TGTGCCAGCAGACATCCGGGCGGGACAGGGTTCTGCGAGCAGTACGTC.

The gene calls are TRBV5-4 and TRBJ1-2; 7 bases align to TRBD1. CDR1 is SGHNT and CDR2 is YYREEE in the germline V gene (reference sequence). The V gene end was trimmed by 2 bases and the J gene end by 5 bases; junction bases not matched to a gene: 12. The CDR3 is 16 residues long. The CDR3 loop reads CASSFGRDSPVYGYTF. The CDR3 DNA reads TGTGCCAGCAGCTTCGGCCGGGACAGCCCTGTTTATGGCTACACCTTC.

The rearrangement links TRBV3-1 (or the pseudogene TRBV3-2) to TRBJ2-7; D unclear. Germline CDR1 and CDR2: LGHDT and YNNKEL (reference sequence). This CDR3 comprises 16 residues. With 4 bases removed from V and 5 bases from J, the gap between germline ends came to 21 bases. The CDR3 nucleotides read TGTGCCAGCAGCCTTACTTTGGAGTTCATACAGCACGAGCAGTACTTC. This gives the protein CASSLTLEFIQHEQYF.

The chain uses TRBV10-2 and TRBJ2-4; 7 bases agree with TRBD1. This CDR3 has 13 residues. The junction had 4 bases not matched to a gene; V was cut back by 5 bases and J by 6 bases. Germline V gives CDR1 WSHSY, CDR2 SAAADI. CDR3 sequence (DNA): TGCGCCAGCAGTCAGGGGGTCGGAAACATTCAGTACTTC. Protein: CASSQGVGNIQYF.

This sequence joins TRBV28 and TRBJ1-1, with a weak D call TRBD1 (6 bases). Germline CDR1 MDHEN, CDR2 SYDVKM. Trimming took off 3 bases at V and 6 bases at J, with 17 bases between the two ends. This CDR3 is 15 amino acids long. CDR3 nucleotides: TGTGCCAGCAGTTTGATCGGGGGGCGAGTTGCTGAAGCTTTCTTT. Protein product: CASSLIGGRVAEAFF.

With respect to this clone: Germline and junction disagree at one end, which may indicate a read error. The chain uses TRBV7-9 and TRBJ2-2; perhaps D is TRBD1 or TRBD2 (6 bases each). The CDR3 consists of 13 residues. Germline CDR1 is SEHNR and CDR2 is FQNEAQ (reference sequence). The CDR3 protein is CASSRDIDGGLFF. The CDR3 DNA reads TGTGCCAGCAGCCGGGACATCGACGGGGGGCTGTTTTTT. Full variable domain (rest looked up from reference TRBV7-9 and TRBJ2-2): DTGVSQNPRHKITKRGQNVTFRCDPISEHNRLYWYRQTLGQGPEFLTYFQNEAQLEKSRLLSDRFSAERPKGSFSTLEIQRTEQGDSAMYLCASSRDIDGGLFFGEGSRLTVL.

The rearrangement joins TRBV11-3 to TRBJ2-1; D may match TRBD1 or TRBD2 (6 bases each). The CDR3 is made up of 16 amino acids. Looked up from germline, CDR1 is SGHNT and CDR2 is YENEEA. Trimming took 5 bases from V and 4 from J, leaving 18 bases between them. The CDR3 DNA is TGTGCCAGCAGCGAAGGGGGATTCGGGGGATACAATGAGCAGTTCTTC. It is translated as CASSEGGFGGYNEQFF.

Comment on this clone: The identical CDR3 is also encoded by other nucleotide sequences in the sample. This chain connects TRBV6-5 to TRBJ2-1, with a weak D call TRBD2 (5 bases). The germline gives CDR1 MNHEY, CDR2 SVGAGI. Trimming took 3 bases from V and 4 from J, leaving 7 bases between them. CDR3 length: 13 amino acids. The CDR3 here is CASSYSGYNEQFF. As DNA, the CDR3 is TGTGCCAGCAGTTATTCGGGGTACAATGAGCAGTTCTTC.

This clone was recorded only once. CDR3 in DNA: TGTGCCAGCAGCTTGGTTAGGGAGGGGGGTCAGCCCCAGCATTTT. This translates into CASSLVREGGQPQHF. The V gene is TRBV5-8, the J gene TRBJ1-5, with D perhaps matching TRBD1 (6 bases). Germline assignment: CDR1 SGHTS and CDR2 YDEGEE. CDR3 size: 15 residues. The V gene lost 0 bases and the J gene lost 6 bases, with 13 bases spanning the gap.

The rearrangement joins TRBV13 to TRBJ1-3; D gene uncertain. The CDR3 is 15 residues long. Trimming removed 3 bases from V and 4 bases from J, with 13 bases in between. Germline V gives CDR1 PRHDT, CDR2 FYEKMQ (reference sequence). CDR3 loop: CASSLRGLTGNTIYF. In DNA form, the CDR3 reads TGTGCCAGCAGCTTGAGAGGGTTGACGGGAAACACCATATATTTT.

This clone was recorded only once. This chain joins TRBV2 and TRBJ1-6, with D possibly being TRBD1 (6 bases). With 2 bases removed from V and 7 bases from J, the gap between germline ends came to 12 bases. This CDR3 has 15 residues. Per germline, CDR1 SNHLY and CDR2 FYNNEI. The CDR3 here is CASSEQGIRNSPLHF. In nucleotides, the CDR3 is TGTGCCAGCAGTGAACAGGGGATAAGGAATTCACCCCTCCACTTT. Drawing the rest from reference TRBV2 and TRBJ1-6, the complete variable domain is EPEVTQTPSHQVTQMGQEVILRCVPISNHLYFYWYRQILGQKVEFLVSFYNNEISEKSEIFDDQFSVERPDGSNFTLKIRSTKLEDSAMYFCASSEQGIRNSPLHFGNGTRLTVT.

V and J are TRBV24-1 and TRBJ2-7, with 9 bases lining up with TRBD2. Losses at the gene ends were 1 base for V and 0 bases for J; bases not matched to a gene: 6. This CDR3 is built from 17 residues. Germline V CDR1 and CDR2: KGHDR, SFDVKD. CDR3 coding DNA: TGTGCCACCAGTGATTTCCCTAGCGGGGTCACCTCCTACGAGCAGTACGTC. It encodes CATSDFPSGVTSYEQYV.

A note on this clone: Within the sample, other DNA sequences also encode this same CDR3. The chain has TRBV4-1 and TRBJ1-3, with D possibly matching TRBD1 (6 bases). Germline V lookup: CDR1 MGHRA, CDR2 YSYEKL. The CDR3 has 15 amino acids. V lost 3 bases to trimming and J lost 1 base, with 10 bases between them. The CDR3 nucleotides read TGCGCCAGCAGCCACCTAACAGGGTCTGGAAACACCATATATTTT. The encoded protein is CASSHLTGSGNTIYF.

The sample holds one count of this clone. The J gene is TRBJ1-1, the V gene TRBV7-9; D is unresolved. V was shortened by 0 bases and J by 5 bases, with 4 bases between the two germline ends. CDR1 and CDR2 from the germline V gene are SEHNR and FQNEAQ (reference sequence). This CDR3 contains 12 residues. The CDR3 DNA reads TGTGCCAGCAGCTTAGCTGAAACTGAAGCTTTCTTT. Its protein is CASSLAETEAFF.

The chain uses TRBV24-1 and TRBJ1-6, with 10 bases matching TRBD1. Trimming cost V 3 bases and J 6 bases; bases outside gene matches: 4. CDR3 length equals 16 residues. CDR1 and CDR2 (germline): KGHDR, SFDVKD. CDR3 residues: CATSDPRQGANSPLHF. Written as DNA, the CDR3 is TGTGCCACCAGTGATCCCCGACAGGGGGCTAATTCACCCCTCCACTTT.

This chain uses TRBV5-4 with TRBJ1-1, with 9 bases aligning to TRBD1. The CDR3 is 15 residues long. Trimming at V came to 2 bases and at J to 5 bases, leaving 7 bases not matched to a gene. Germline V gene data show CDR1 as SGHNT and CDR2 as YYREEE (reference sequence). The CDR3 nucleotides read TGTGCCAGCAGCTTCGCACAGGGGGCGCGGACTGAAGCTTTCTTT. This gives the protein CASSFAQGARTEAFF.